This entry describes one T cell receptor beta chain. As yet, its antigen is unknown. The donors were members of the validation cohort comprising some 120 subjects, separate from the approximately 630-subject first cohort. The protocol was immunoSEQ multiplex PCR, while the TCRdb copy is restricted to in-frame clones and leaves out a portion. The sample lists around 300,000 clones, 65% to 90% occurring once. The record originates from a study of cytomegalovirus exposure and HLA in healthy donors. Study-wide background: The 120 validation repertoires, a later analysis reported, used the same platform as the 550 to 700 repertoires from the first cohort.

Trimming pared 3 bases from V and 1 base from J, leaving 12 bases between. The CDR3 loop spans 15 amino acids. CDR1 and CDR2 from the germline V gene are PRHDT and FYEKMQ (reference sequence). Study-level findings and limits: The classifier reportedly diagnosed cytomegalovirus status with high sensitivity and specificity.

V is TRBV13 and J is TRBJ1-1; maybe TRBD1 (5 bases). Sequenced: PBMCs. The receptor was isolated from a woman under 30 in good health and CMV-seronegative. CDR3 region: CASSFPGTTNTEAFF. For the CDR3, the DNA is TGTGCCAGCAGCTTTCCAGGGACTACGAACACTGAAGCTTTCTTT.